Presented here are 18 T cell receptor beta chains from one specimen sequenced in a study of OX40 agonist ivuxolimab in advanced cancers. Only in-frame clones appear in the TCRdb table, and some are missing; sequencing was by immunoSEQ multiplex PCR. The sample records more than 15,000 clones, around 80% being singletons. The starting material was CD4+ or CD8+ T cells sorted from blood, obtained in a trial of the OX40 agonist ivuxolimab. The receptors originated from an adult with an advanced solid tumor such as melanoma, head and neck, liver or kidney cancer.

V is TRBV7-2 and J is TRBJ2-3, with TRBD2 identical over 13 bases. This CDR3 region has 18 residues. With 3 bases clipped from V and 6 bases from J, the junction kept 12 bases outside the gene matches. CDR1 SGHTA and CDR2 FQGNSA come from the germline V gene. CDR3 sequence reads: CASSLLLLLAGGHDTQYF. Here the CDR3 DNA reads TGTGCCAGCAGCTTGTTGTTACTACTAGCGGGGGGGCACGATACGCAGTATTTT.

The chain combines TRBV5-1 with TRBJ2-7; weak D call: TRBD2 (5 bases). The CDR3 length is 13 residues. The V and J ends lost 1 base and 5 bases respectively, with 10 bases between them. The germline gives CDR1 SGHRS, CDR2 YFSETQ. The DNA of the CDR3 is TGCGCCAGCAGCTTGTCCTTTAGCGACGAGCAGTACTTC. This encodes CASSLSFSDEQYF.

The CDR3 DNA follows: TGCGCCAGCAGCCAAGATGGGCTAGCGGGGGGGTCTAAGGACACCGGGGAGCTGTTTTTT. It specifies CASSQDGLAGGSKDTGELFF. The J gene is TRBJ2-2, the V gene TRBV4-3, with 12 nucleotides matching TRBD2. Germline V lookup: CDR1 LGHNA, CDR2 YSLEER. J was trimmed by 3 bases and V by 0 bases; bases with no gene match: 11. There are 20 residues in the CDR3.

The chain joins TRBV11-2 to TRBJ1-1; no firm D call. The length of the CDR3 is 12 residues. In germline, CDR1 is SGHAT, CDR2 FQNNGV. Trimming took off 3 bases at V and 5 bases at J, with 7 bases between the two ends. CDR3 sequence: CASSFGGTEAFF. CDR3 sequence (DNA): TGTGCCAGCAGCTTCGGAGGGACTGAAGCTTTCTTT.

This clone occurred a few times. The genes are TRBV9 and TRBJ1-1, with D maybe TRBD1 (5 bases). With 0 bases removed from V and 7 bases from J, the gap between germline ends came to 16 bases. Germline V lookup: CDR1 SGDLS, CDR2 YYNGEE. This CDR3 region has 15 residues. For the CDR3, the DNA is TGTGCCAGCAGCGTAGGGGGGACCCCCGAGGGTGAAGCTTTCTTT. Its translation: CASSVGGTPEGEAFF.

This chain connects TRBV2 to TRBJ2-7, with D hard to call. This CDR3 is 14 amino acids long. Trimming cost V 5 bases and J 0 bases, with 11 bases left between them. Germline assignment: CDR1 SNHLY and CDR2 FYNNEI. CDR3 region: CASSTGVSSYEQYF. CDR3 nucleotide sequence: TGTGCCAGCAGTACCGGCGTGAGCTCCTACGAGCAGTACTTC.

The genes are TRBV4-3 and TRBJ2-5; D may be TRBD1 (6 bases). The J call is doubtful: the DNA matches TRBJ2-7 better. CDR1 is LGHNA and CDR2 is YSLEER in the germline V gene. The CDR3 contains 14 residues. The CDR3, as DNA: TGCGCCAGCAGCCCCCTGGGGGCGTCCTACGAGCAGTACTTC. Its protein product is CASSPLGASYEQYF.

The rearrangement uses TRBV7-9 and TRBJ2-7; 13 bases are a match to TRBD2. CDR3 length: 15 residues. With 2 bases clipped from V and 4 bases from J, the junction kept 2 bases outside the gene matches. Germline V gene sequence: CDR1 SEHNR, CDR2 FQNEAQ (reference sequence). CDR3 in DNA: TGTGCCAGCAGCTTAACTAGCGGGAGGGCATACGAGCAGTACTTC. Its protein is CASSLTSGRAYEQYF.

This rearrangement joins TRBV27 to TRBJ2-3; 7 nucleotides align to TRBD1. CDR1 and CDR2 from the germline V gene are MNHEY and SMNVEV (reference sequence). The CDR3 contains 15 residues. V lost 7 bases and J lost 6; bases outside the gene matches: 13. The chain's CDR3 is CASNVLGQVEDTQYF. As DNA, the CDR3 is TGTGCCAGCAATGTACTAGGACAGGTTGAGGATACGCAGTATTTT.

This clone turned up a few times. The chain couples TRBV19 to TRBJ1-1, with no clear D. The CDR3 runs 15 residues. Germline V gene sequence: CDR1 LNHDA, CDR2 SQIVND (reference sequence). Trimming removed 4 bases from V and 4 bases from J, with 16 bases in between. For the CDR3, the DNA is TGTGCCAGTAGTAGGTGGGTGATCGAAATCACTGAAGCTTTCTTT. Amino acid sequence: CASSRWVIEITEAFF.

The J gene is TRBJ2-3, the V gene TRBV7-9; D gene unclear. Germline values: CDR1 SEHNR, CDR2 FQNEAQ (reference sequence). CDR3 size: 13 residues. V was pared by 5 bases and J by 11 bases, with 17 bases between. The CDR3 reads CASSQGPRRGQYF. Here the CDR3 DNA reads TGTGCCAGCAGCCAAGGGCCTCGGCGTGGGCAGTATTTT.

The chain employs TRBV19 and TRBJ2-7; a weak D match, TRBD2 (7 bases). The CDR3 has 15 residues. Germline V gene data show CDR1 as LNHDA and CDR2 as SQIVND (reference sequence). V shed 1 base and J shed 1 base, with 11 bases lying between them. The CDR3 region has the DNA TGTGCCAGTAGTATAGTCGGGGGGCTGTCCTACGAGCAGTACTTC. It specifies CASSIVGGLSYEQYF.

The V and J genes are TRBV7-9 and TRBJ2-7, with TRBD2 matching 13 bases. After removal of 2 bases from V and 4 bases from J, the junction contained 2 bases not matched to a gene. This CDR3 contains 15 residues. CDR1 and CDR2 (germline): SEHNR, FQNEAQ (reference sequence). CDR3 in DNA: TGTGCCAGCAGCTTAACTAGCGGGAGGGTATACGAGCAGTACTTC. It encodes CASSLTSGRVYEQYF. Filled out from reference TRBV7-9 and TRBJ2-7, the complete variable domain reads DTGVSQNPRHKITKRGQNVTFRCDPISEHNRLYWYRQTLGQGPEFLTYFQNEAQLEKSRLLSDRFSAERPKGSFSTLEIQRTEQGDSAMYLCASSLTSGRVYEQYFGPGTRLTVT.

The chain employs TRBV14 and TRBJ2-7; D is undetermined. The germline CDR1 and CDR2 sequences are SGHDN and FVKESK. The ends were cut back, 1 base at V and 4 bases at J, with 17 bases in the middle. The CDR3 is 16 amino acids. CDR3 DNA sequence: TGTGCCAGCAGCCAAGGTTTTCGCGATTTTCCTTACGAGCAGTACTTC. Residues: CASSQGFRDFPYEQYF.

The chain is built from TRBV11-2 and TRBJ1-1; D gene uncertain. CDR1 is SGHAT, CDR2 FQNNGV, per germline. With 4 bases removed from V and 0 bases from J, the gap between germline ends came to 6 bases. The CDR3 runs 13 residues. Here the CDR3 reads CASSYHLNTEAFF. The CDR3 DNA reads as TGTGCCAGCAGCTACCACCTGAACACTGAAGCTTTCTTT.

The rearrangement joins TRBV27 to TRBJ2-7; 10 nucleotides agree with TRBD2. Germline CDR1 and CDR2: MNHEY and SMNVEV (reference sequence). The length of the CDR3 is 15 residues. The J segment lost 1 base and the V segment lost 6 bases, leaving 6 bases of the junction unmatched. In DNA form, the CDR3 reads TGTGCCAGCAGACCAGGACTAGCGGTGTCCTACGAGCAGTACTTC. Its protein product is CASRPGLAVSYEQYF.

This clone was seen just once. The chain combines TRBV5-8 with TRBJ2-1; D uncertain. V was trimmed by 0 bases and J by 3 bases, leaving 4 bases between them. From germline, CDR1 is SGHTS and CDR2 YDEGEE. The CDR3 sequence is 13 residues long. CDR3 DNA: TGTGCCAGCAGCTTGGTTAACTACAATGAGCAGTTCTTC. It is translated as CASSLVNYNEQFF.

The chain is built from TRBV27 and TRBJ2-3; 9 bases are a match to TRBD1. Losses at the gene ends were 2 bases for V and 0 bases for J; bases not matched to a gene: 0. There are 15 residues in the CDR3. Looked up from germline, CDR1 is MNHEY and CDR2 is SMNVEV (reference sequence). The CDR3 spells CASSLGTGSTDTQYF. CDR3 DNA sequence: TGTGCCAGCAGTTTAGGGACAGGGAGCACAGATACGCAGTATTTT.